Shown below are 10 T cell receptor beta chains from a single sample sequenced in a study of T cell responses to AZD1222 COVID-19 vaccine. TCRdb's copy holds only in-frame clones and misses some; the assay was immunoSEQ multiplex PCR. Of 160,000 or so clones listed, 85% to 95% are singletons. Specimen: peripheral blood, collected 28 days after the second AZD1222 dose. These receptors were taken from an adult who received the AZD1222 COVID-19 vaccine.

The rearrangement links TRBV7-9 to TRBJ2-1; 13 positions agree with TRBD2. This CDR3 is 16 amino acids long. CDR1 and CDR2 (germline): SEHNR, FQNEAQ (reference sequence). V lost 2 bases, J lost 10 bases, and 8 bases stayed unmatched. The CDR3 protein is CASSLQPGLAGIEQFF. DNA of the CDR3: TGTGCCAGCAGCTTACAACCGGGACTAGCGGGAATAGAGCAGTTCTTC.

The chain couples TRBV4-3 to TRBJ1-3, with 9 bases aligning to TRBD1. CDR3 length: 15 residues. Germline-derived CDR1 and CDR2 are LGHNA and YSLEER. V gave up 4 bases and J gave up 3 bases; unmatched junction bases: 4. For the CDR3, the DNA is TGCGCCAGCAGCCTAACAGGGGGCCGTGGAAACACCATATATTTT. Protein product: CASSLTGGRGNTIYF.

The V call is TRBV30, the J call TRBJ2-7, with TRBD2 matching 12 bases. Per germline, CDR1 GTSNPN and CDR2 SVGIG (reference sequence). The CDR3 runs to 16 residues. Trimming took 4 bases from V and 6 from J; bases not matched to a gene: 13. CDR3 protein: CAWKPSGRASWGEQYF. The DNA of the CDR3 is TGTGCCTGGAAACCTAGCGGGAGGGCGTCTTGGGGCGAGCAGTACTTC.

The DNA of the CDR3 is TGTGCCAGCAGCTCCACAGGGTTGGGCACTGAAGCTTTCTTT. Its protein product is CASSSTGLGTEAFF. The genes are TRBV7-3 and TRBJ1-1, with D perhaps matching TRBD1 (6 bases). This CDR3 is 14 amino acids long. Germline CDR1 reads SGHTA; CDR2 reads FQGTGA. The V end was cut by 4 bases, the J end by 4 bases, with 13 bases between. The full variable domain, with the rest looked up from reference TRBV7-3 and TRBJ1-1, is GAGVSQTPSNKVTEKGKYVELRCDPISGHTALYWYRQSLGQGPEFLIYFQGTGAADDSGLPNDRFFAVRPEGSVSTLKIQRTERGDSAVYLCASSSTGLGTEAFFGQGTRLTVV.

This CDR3 reads CASSHGGSGGPNTGELFF. CDR3 bases: TGTGCCAGCAGTCACGGGGGGTCAGGGGGTCCGAACACCGGGGAGCTGTTTTTT. The rearrangement joins TRBV6-6 to TRBJ2-2; D is tentatively TRBD1 or TRBD2 (7 bases each). Trimming pared 5 bases from V and 0 bases from J, leaving 19 bases between. The CDR3 is made up of 18 amino acids. Germline loops: CDR1 MNHNY, CDR2 SVGAGI (reference sequence).

J is TRBJ2-1 and V is TRBV7-9; 7 bases map to TRBD1. V lost 5 bases and J lost 9; bases outside the gene matches: 4. Germline assignment: CDR1 SEHNR and CDR2 FQNEAQ (reference sequence). The CDR3 runs to 12 residues. This CDR3 reads CASSTDRAEQFF. The CDR3 DNA sequence: TGTGCCAGCAGCACAGACAGGGCTGAGCAGTTCTTC.

The chain joins TRBV2 to TRBJ2-5; 8 nucleotides align to TRBD2. The CDR3 sequence is 15 residues long. CDR1 and CDR2 from the germline V gene are SNHLY and FYNNEI. J gave up 2 bases and V 7 bases, and 9 bases lay outside the gene matches. CDR3 coding DNA: TGTGCCAGCAAGTTGGCTAGCGGGCCACAAGAGACCCAGTACTTC. It yields the protein CASKLASGPQETQYF. The full variable domain, with the rest looked up from reference TRBV2 and TRBJ2-5, is EPEVTQTPSHQVTQMGQEVILRCVPISNHLYFYWYRQILGQKVEFLVSFYNNEISEKSEIFDDQFSVERPDGSNFTLKIRSTKLEDSAMYFCASKLASGPQETQYFGPGTRLLVL.

J is TRBJ1-2 and V is TRBV3-1 (or the pseudogene TRBV3-2); 9 nucleotides align to TRBD1. The CDR3 sequence is 14 residues long. CDR1 is LGHDT, CDR2 YNNKEL, per germline (reference sequence). J was trimmed by 4 bases and V by 3 bases; bases with no gene match: 3. The CDR3 loop is CASSQGTGIYGYTF. CDR3 coding DNA: TGTGCCAGCAGCCAGGGGACAGGGATCTATGGCTACACCTTC.

The CDR3 sequence is CASKYGGADEQYF. CDR3 nucleotides: TGTGCCAGCAAGTATGGGGGGGCAGACGAGCAGTACTTC. The chain combines TRBV6-6 with TRBJ2-7; possible D gene TRBD2, 7 bases. The germline V and J ends were trimmed by 7 bases and 5 bases, with 15 bases remaining between them. The CDR3 covers 13 residues. Per germline, CDR1 MNHNY and CDR2 SVGAGI (reference sequence).

This clone appeared a few times. The chain recombines TRBV6-5 with TRBJ2-1; 9 positions agree with TRBD1. CDR3 length equals 15 residues. Per germline, CDR1 MNHEY and CDR2 SVGAGI. The V gene end was trimmed by 2 bases and the J gene end by 8 bases; junction bases not matched to a gene: 7. CDR3 amino acids: CASSYGGTGSDEQFF. The CDR3, as DNA: TGTGCCAGCAGTTACGGGGGGACAGGGTCGGATGAGCAGTTCTTC.